What follows is one TCR beta chain and its context. This entry belongs to a study of early T cells in non-severe SARS-CoV-2 infection. For the study at large: Bulk RNA from unsorted whole blood was sequenced; chains were unpaired.

A single record per CDR3 protein comes from TCRdb applying MiXCR to the 5' RACE reads. The profile shows 45,000 to 75,000 distinct CDR3 sequences, 8% to 9.5% of them singletons. CDR1 KGHSH and CDR2 LQKENI come from the germline V gene. Trimming shortened V by 2 bases and J by 4 bases, and 14 bases separated the two germline ends. The CDR3 is made up of 15 amino acids. This TCR was sampled from an adult who was a healthcare worker with PCR-confirmed SARS-CoV-2 infection or an uninfected control (not recorded which). V is TRBV18 and J is TRBJ1-1; D is possibly TRBD1 (5 bases). The source material was whole blood. The CDR3 DNA sequence: TGTGCCAGCTCACCAGAGAGTGCTCAGGGCACTGAAGCTTTCTTT. As protein: CASSPESAQGTEAFF.